This T cell receptor beta chain derives from a study of cytomegalovirus exposure and HLA in healthy donors. Vbeta (60) and Jbeta (13) primers were used in the PCR. TCRdb keeps only in-frame clones here, not all; method: immunoSEQ multiplex PCR. In all, the sample yields some 200,000 clones. In the case of this clone: Its antigen is as yet unknown. Mismatch with germline at one junction end may stem from a read error. Within the sample, other DNA sequences also encode this same CDR3.

Germline loops: CDR1 SEHNR, CDR2 FQNEAQ (reference sequence). This CDR3 is built from 15 residues. Findings and caveats of the study: Links to common viral pathogens appeared, in a later analysis, for several of the most significant clusters. A later analysis reportedly identified an Asian-associated ancestry cluster as carrying fewer N-insertions than the roughly 600-donor mean.

This receptor was identified in a woman between 18 and 29 years old in good health and CMV-seropositive. The sequenced sample was PBMCs. The chain uses TRBV7-9 and TRBJ2-3, with 7 bases fitting TRBD1. The CDR3 sequence is CASSLAGQSTDTQYF. The CDR3 region has the DNA TGTGCCAGCAGCTTAGCGGGACAGAGCACGGATACGCAGTATTTT.